This T cell receptor (beta chain) was documented in a study of CD8 T cells in Susac syndrome. Points from the study as a whole: By the study's own acknowledgment, its TCR sequencing and HLA analysis included relatively few individuals.

From blood CD8+ and CD4+ T cells, the TCR beta chain was sequenced. Isolation of CD8+ and CD4+ T cells was performed negatively, whereas enrichment of TEMRA cells was done by FACS. As to this clonotype: As yet, its antigen is unknown.

With random hexamers, reverse transcription was performed on roughly 0.5 to 1 ug of RNA. With immunoSEQ multiplex PCR, TCR beta CDR3 was amplified across 54 Vbeta and 13 Jbeta. TCRdb called the immunoSEQ multiplex PCR reads again in MiXCR, with one record for every CDR3 protein. The sample records 180,000 or so distinct CDR3 sequences, around 95% being singletons. This CDR3 is built from 17 residues. Germline V gene lookup returns CDR1 GTSNPN and CDR2 SVGIG (reference sequence). Losses at the gene ends were 0 bases for V and 4 bases for J; bases not matched to a gene: 8. The sequence came from a human donor with multiple sclerosis. Sequenced material: CD4+ T cells from PBMCs. The chain couples TRBV30 to TRBJ2-1; TRBD2 matches at 11 bases. This CDR3 reads CAWSVGVLAGVYNEQFF. The CDR3 nucleotides read TGTGCCTGGAGTGTAGGGGTACTAGCGGGGGTTTACAATGAGCAGTTCTTC.